This T cell receptor (beta chain) was retrieved from a study of human T cells and chemical hapten exposure. General study points: Healthy individuals' immune responses may differ from those of donors, who had alopecia.

TCRdb re-analysed the RACE reads in MiXCR, keeping a single row per CDR3 protein. Here the sample spans roughly 97,000 distinct CDR3 sequences, 25% to 35% being singletons. This clonotype was counted a few times. Its antigen is not known. Time point indicated: patch test 3, about 24 weeks after DPC sensitization. Regarding treatment: therapeutic diphenylcyclopropenone sensitization with weekly scalp DPC. The CDR3 runs to 13 residues. V was shortened by 5 bases and J by 4 bases, with 12 bases between the two germline ends. Germline V gene sequence: CDR1 SGHVS, CDR2 FQNEAQ. The clonotype originates from a man aged 35 to 55 with alopecia areata. Some clones in this sample may be carry-over from other donors' samples. The chain has TRBV7-8 and TRBJ2-7; D is unclear. The specimen comprised whole blood, sampled in connection with sensitization to the hapten diphenylcyclopropenone (DPC). The CDR3 loop is CASSTRTVYEQYF. CDR3 in DNA: TGTGCCAGCAGCACCCGTACCGTTTACGAGCAGTACTTC.